A single sample is the source of the 26 T cell receptor beta chains below, sequenced in a study of blood T cell repertoires in COVID-19. TCRdb's copy holds only in-frame clones and misses some; the assay was immunoSEQ multiplex PCR. This table has about 290,000 clones, about 85% appearing once. The sequenced material came from peripheral blood. The receptors stem from a woman between 50 and 59 years old with active or convalescent COVID-19.

Remarks on this clone: A junction end diverges from the germline sequence, so it may reflect a read error. The rearrangement joins TRBV5-1 to TRBJ1-4; D might be TRBD1 (5 bases). CDR1 and CDR2 (germline): SGHRS, YFSETQ. The CDR3 has 16 amino acids. DNA for the CDR3: TGCGCCAGCAGCCCCACTCCTGCAGGGATTAATGAGAAACTGTTTTTT. Translation gives CASSPTPAGINEKLFF. Supplemented by reference TRBV5-1 and TRBJ1-4, the full variable domain reads KAGVTQTPRYLIKTRGQQVTLSCSPISGHRSVSWYQQTPGQGLQFLFEYFSETQRNKGNFPGRFSGRQFSNSRSEMNVSTLELGDSALYLCASSPTPAGINEKLFFGSGTQLSVL.

The rearrangement uses TRBV6-5 and TRBJ1-2; a possible D gene is TRBD1 (6 bases). Germline CDR1 reads MNHEY; CDR2 reads SVGAGI. The CDR3 spans 14 residues. V shed 6 bases and J shed 6 bases, with 17 bases lying between them. CDR3 sequence reads: CASSRHSYRDGYTF. CDR3 bases: TGTGCCAGCAGCCGACATTCTTACAGGGATGGCTACACCTTC.

The gene calls are TRBV27 and TRBJ2-7; perhaps TRBD2 as D (7 bases). V lost 5 bases and J 3 bases, leaving 14 bases between the germline ends. The CDR3 is 14 amino acids. The germline V gene encodes CDR1 MNHEY and CDR2 SMNVEV (reference sequence). CDR3 sequence (DNA): TGTGCCAGCAGTAGGGGGGGAGGGTACTACGAGCAGTACTTC. Translation: CASSRGGGYYEQYF.

The chain uses TRBV18 and TRBJ2-1; 7 nucleotides agree with TRBD1. This CDR3 has 15 amino acids. V gave up 1 base and J gave up 8 bases; unmatched junction bases: 8. Germline loops: CDR1 KGHSH, CDR2 LQKENI. The CDR3, as DNA: TGTGCCAGCTCACCACTGACAGGGCCCACGGATGAGCAGTTCTTC. This encodes CASSPLTGPTDEQFF.

The V call is TRBV5-1, the J call TRBJ2-2, with a weak D call TRBD1 (7 bases). The V end lost 0 bases, the J end lost 5 bases, and 11 bases lay between the germline ends. There are 15 residues in the CDR3. Germline-derived CDR1 and CDR2 are SGHRS and YFSETQ. CDR3 sequence: CASSLEQGRTGELFF. The CDR3, as DNA: TGCGCCAGCAGCTTGGAACAGGGGAGGACCGGGGAGCTGTTTTTT.

This clone is a singleton in its sample. The rearrangement links TRBV7-8 to TRBJ1-6; no reliable D call. The length of the CDR3 is 15 residues. V lost 6 bases, J lost 11 bases, and 20 bases lay in between. Germline V CDR1 and CDR2: SGHVS, FQNEAQ. CDR3: CASRSDPGMRAPLHF. The DNA of the CDR3 is TGTGCCAGCAGATCCGATCCGGGGATGAGGGCACCCCTCCACTTT.

J is TRBJ2-2 and V is TRBV19; D is perhaps TRBD2 (6 bases). CDR3 size: 15 residues. Germline lookup yields CDR1 LNHDA and CDR2 SQIVND (reference sequence). CDR3 in amino acids: CTIMGRRANTGELFF. The CDR3 DNA is TGTACCATAATGGGGCGGAGGGCGAACACCGGGGAGCTGTTTTTT.

The chain recombines TRBV7-6 with TRBJ1-5; 7 bases are a match to TRBD1. Germline-derived CDR1 and CDR2 are SGHVS and FNYEAQ. The CDR3 sequence is 15 residues long. V trimming: 1 base; J trimming: 5 bases; junction bases outside the gene matches: 5. The CDR3 bases are TGTGCCAGCAGCTTAGGGGCAGGGGGTCATCAGCCCCAGCATTTT. Its protein is CASSLGAGGHQPQHF. Full variable domain (rest looked up from reference TRBV7-6 and TRBJ1-5): GAGVSQSPRYKVTKRGQDVALRCDPISGHVSLYWYRQALGQGPEFLTYFNYEAQQDKSGLPNDRFSAERPEGSISTLTIQRTEQRDSAMYRCASSLGAGGHQPQHFGDGTRLSIL.

In regard to this clone: Other DNA sequences in this sample translate to the same CDR3. The rearrangement links TRBV6-5 to TRBJ1-5; D uncertain. Germline CDR1 and CDR2: MNHEY and SVGAGI. The CDR3 has 13 amino acids. Trimming took 4 bases from V and 5 from J, leaving 9 bases between them. CDR3 sequence: CASSSQRYQPQHF. The CDR3 region has the DNA TGTGCCAGCAGTTCTCAGCGCTATCAGCCCCAGCATTTT.

This clone was recorded once. The V gene is TRBV29-1, the J gene TRBJ2-1; D is perhaps TRBD1 (5 bases). V was trimmed by 7 bases and J by 4 bases, leaving 8 bases between them. The CDR3 spans 11 residues. The germline V gene has CDR1 SQVTM and CDR2 ANQGSEA. The CDR3 is CSAYRYNEQFF. CDR3 bases: TGCAGCGCGTACAGGTACAATGAGCAGTTCTTC.

The V and J genes are TRBV12-3 or TRBV12-4 and TRBJ2-7; maybe TRBD2 (6 bases). There are 13 residues in the CDR3. V dropped 4 bases and J dropped 9 bases, with 16 bases sitting between them. CDR3 region: CASSWGLPGRQYF. The CDR3 coding sequence is TGTGCCAGCAGTTGGGGACTCCCCGGCCGGCAGTACTTC.

The genes are TRBV7-8 and TRBJ2-2; 7 bases are a match to TRBD2. The junction had 16 bases not matched to a gene; V was cut back by 5 bases and J by 4 bases. CDR3 length equals 18 residues. Germline V CDR1 and CDR2: SGHVS, FQNEAQ. The CDR3 spells CASSRGFSSGKSTGELFF. The CDR3 bases are TGTGCCAGCAGCCGGGGGTTTTCTAGCGGTAAAAGCACCGGGGAGCTGTTTTTT.

The J gene is TRBJ1-1, the V gene TRBV5-1, with D perhaps matching TRBD1 (5 bases). V was clipped by 0 bases and J by 2 bases, with 11 bases between them. The CDR3 consists of 15 residues. The germline gives CDR1 SGHRS, CDR2 YFSETQ. The CDR3 spells CASSLVGAVNTEAFF. The DNA of the CDR3 is TGCGCCAGCAGCTTGGTTGGGGCAGTTAACACTGAAGCTTTCTTT.

This clone has a single count. The V and J genes are TRBV18 and TRBJ1-1; D is ambiguous. This CDR3 is 14 amino acids long. From germline, CDR1 is KGHSH and CDR2 LQKENI. Trimming stripped 3 bases from V and 1 base from J, with 9 bases between. This CDR3 is CASSPGDSNTEAFF. CDR3 DNA: TGTGCCAGCTCACCGGGAGACTCGAACACTGAAGCTTTCTTT.

This clone has a count of ten or more. An end of the junction differs from the germline gene, which may be a read error. This chain joins TRBV5-1 and TRBJ2-3; TRBD2 agrees at 14 bases. The germline CDR1 and CDR2 sequences are SGHRS and YFSETQ. The CDR3 totals 16 residues. The CDR3 sequence is CASSRDGTGLAGGPPF. The CDR3 nucleotides are TGCGCCAGCAGCAGGGACGGAACCGGACTAGCGGGAGGCCCCCCTTTT.

The rearrangement links TRBV3-1 (or the pseudogene TRBV3-2) to TRBJ1-5; D perhaps matches TRBD1 (5 bases). Germline loops: CDR1 LGHDT, CDR2 YNNKEL (reference sequence). V was cut by 4 bases and J by 4 bases, with 14 bases left in between. The CDR3 loop spans 15 amino acids. The CDR3 region is CASSRTPGPNQPQHF. The CDR3, as DNA: TGTGCCAGCAGCCGTACCCCAGGGCCAAATCAGCCCCAGCATTTT.

The V and J genes are TRBV3-1 (or the pseudogene TRBV3-2) and TRBJ2-7; perhaps TRBD1 as D (6 bases). This CDR3 is built from 13 residues. Germline lookup yields CDR1 LGHDT and CDR2 YNNKEL (reference sequence). V gave up 1 base and J gave up 6 bases, with 10 bases separating them. In DNA form, the CDR3 reads TGTGCCAGCAGCCAAGGGGACAAAGGCGAGCAGTACTTC. Its protein product is CASSQGDKGEQYF.

This rearrangement joins TRBV28 to TRBJ2-2, with D perhaps TRBD1 (6 bases). Trimming took off 6 bases at V and 3 bases at J, with 14 bases between the two ends. Germline V CDR1 and CDR2: MDHEN, SYDVKM. The CDR3 runs to 15 residues. CDR3 residues: CASRTGTLDTGELFF. The CDR3, as DNA: TGTGCCAGCAGGACCGGGACATTGGACACCGGGGAGCTGTTTTTT. The variable domain in full, with the rest retrieved from reference TRBV28 and TRBJ2-2, is DVKVTQSSRYLVKRTGEKVFLECVQDMDHENMFWYRQDPGLGLRLIYFSYDVKMKEKGDIPEGYSVSREKKERFSLILESASTNQTSMYLCASRTGTLDTGELFFGEGSRLTVL.

The chain carries TRBV5-4 and TRBJ1-2, with a weak D call TRBD1 (6 bases). Germline V gives CDR1 SGHNT, CDR2 YYREEE (reference sequence). The CDR3 sequence is 17 residues long. Trimming removed 4 bases from V and 1 base from J, with 20 bases in between. CDR3 sequence reads: CASSLRQTGPLNYGYTF. DNA for the CDR3: TGTGCCAGCAGCCTCCGGCAAACAGGGCCACTTAACTATGGCTACACCTTC.

The CDR3 bases are TGTGCCAGCAGCGTAGAACGGGACAGGCCCCGGGGTACTGAAGCTTTCTTT. Translating gives CASSVERDRPRGTEAFF. The gene calls are TRBV9 and TRBJ1-1; TRBD1 aligns across 8 bases. The germline gives CDR1 SGDLS, CDR2 YYNGEE. This CDR3 contains 17 residues. Trimming took 0 bases from V and 5 from J; bases not matched to a gene: 12.

This rearrangement joins TRBV28 to TRBJ1-2; 7 bases agree with TRBD1. Germline CDR1 and CDR2: MDHEN and SYDVKM. J gave up 8 bases and V 1 base, and 7 bases lay outside the gene matches. CDR3 length: 14 amino acids. CDR3 DNA: TGTGCCAGCAGTTTATTGCCAGGGGGAGACGGCTACACCTTC. Translated: CASSLLPGGDGYTF.

This chain uses TRBV3-1 (or the pseudogene TRBV3-2) with TRBJ2-5; D not resolved. CDR1 and CDR2 from the germline V gene are LGHDT and YNNKEL (reference sequence). Trimming cost V 4 bases and J 2 bases, with 5 bases left between them. The CDR3 extends over 12 amino acids. The CDR3 here is CASSLTQETQYF. The DNA for the CDR3 is TGTGCCAGCAGCCTAACACAAGAGACCCAGTACTTC.

The V and J genes are TRBV5-1 and TRBJ1-1; D unclear. V gave up 1 base and J gave up 4 bases, with 14 bases separating them. In germline, CDR1 is SGHRS, CDR2 YFSETQ. The CDR3 runs to 15 residues. The CDR3 coding sequence is TGCGCCAGCAGCTTGAGGTCTTGGGAGGGCACTGAAGCTTTCTTT. It translates to CASSLRSWEGTEAFF. The variable domain in full, completed from reference TRBV5-1 and TRBJ1-1, reads KAGVTQTPRYLIKTRGQQVTLSCSPISGHRSVSWYQQTPGQGLQFLFEYFSETQRNKGNFPGRFSGRQFSNSRSEMNVSTLELGDSALYLCASSLRSWEGTEAFFGQGTRLTVV.

In its sample, this clone is medium-sized. Additional DNA sequences in this sample encode the identical CDR3. The V call is TRBV27, the J call TRBJ2-1; 12 bases agree with TRBD2. This CDR3 comprises 15 residues. Losses at the gene ends were 5 bases for V and 6 bases for J; bases not matched to a gene: 5. The germline gives CDR1 MNHEY, CDR2 SMNVEV (reference sequence). DNA of the CDR3: TGTGCCAGCAGTCCACTAGCGGGAGGTGGCAATGAGCAGTTCTTC. This translates into CASSPLAGGGNEQFF.

This chain joins TRBV6-5 and TRBJ2-7, with 7 bases that match TRBD2. This CDR3 region has 16 residues. Germline values: CDR1 MNHEY, CDR2 SVGAGI. V trimming: 2 bases; J trimming: 4 bases; junction bases outside the gene matches: 11. The CDR3: CASSYIAPGGSYEQYF. The CDR3 DNA is TGTGCCAGCAGTTACATTGCTCCGGGAGGTAGTTACGAGCAGTACTTC.

In this sample, this clone turned up a few times. The chain carries TRBV6-5 and TRBJ1-1; TRBD1 aligns across 8 bases. Germline V gene data show CDR1 as MNHEY and CDR2 as SVGAGI. V lost 6 bases, J lost 6 bases, and 12 bases stayed unmatched. The CDR3 runs 15 residues. The CDR3 protein is CASSRVTGGRSEAFF. In nucleotides, the CDR3 is TGTGCCAGCAGCAGGGTTACAGGGGGGAGGTCTGAAGCTTTCTTT.